A single T cell receptor (beta chain) is shown here with its context. Its specificity is not known. Using immunoSEQ multiplex PCR, the repertoire was profiled, and TCRdb retains in-frame clones only, with some absent. The table has some 150,000 clones, about nine tenths seen once. The donors were part of the roughly 130-subject validation cohort, which stood apart from the roughly 700-subject first cohort. The data stem from a study of cytomegalovirus exposure and HLA in healthy donors. Study results and caveats: Reported results showed that the classifier diagnosed cytomegalovirus status with high specificity and sensitivity.

This CDR3 comprises 14 residues. Germline values: CDR1 SNHLY, CDR2 FYNNEI. The V segment lost 5 bases and the J segment 6 bases; nucleotides outside the gene matches: 7. This TCR was sampled from a man between 18 and 29 years old in good health and CMV-seropositive. This chain joins TRBV2 and TRBJ1-2; TRBD1 agrees at 9 bases. The sequenced material came from PBMCs. The chain's CDR3 is CASSFYRGPNGYTF. CDR3 in DNA: TGTGCCAGCAGTTTTTACAGGGGGCCGAATGGCTACACCTTC.